This T cell receptor (beta chain) stems from a study of cytomegalovirus exposure and HLA in healthy donors. In the case of this clone: The antigen is not known.

CDR1 is MNHEY and CDR2 is SMNVEV in the germline V gene (reference sequence). CDR3 size: 14 residues. Trimming took 5 bases from V and 2 from J; bases not matched to a gene: 6. PCR used 60 Vbeta primers and 13 Jbeta primers. TCRdb keeps only in-frame clones here, not all; method: immunoSEQ multiplex PCR. The repertoire holds about 94,000 clones, with roughly three fifths as singletons. Study-level points and caveats: CMV serostatus stood as the only immune exposure information on hand.

Material: PBMCs. The TCR sequence derives from a young man in good health and CMV-seronegative. This chain uses TRBV27 with TRBJ2-7, with TRBD2 identical over 7 bases. In nucleotides, the CDR3 is TGTGCCAGCAGTCCCGGACTAGTCCCCTACGAGCAGTACTTC. This sequence encodes CASSPGLVPYEQYF.